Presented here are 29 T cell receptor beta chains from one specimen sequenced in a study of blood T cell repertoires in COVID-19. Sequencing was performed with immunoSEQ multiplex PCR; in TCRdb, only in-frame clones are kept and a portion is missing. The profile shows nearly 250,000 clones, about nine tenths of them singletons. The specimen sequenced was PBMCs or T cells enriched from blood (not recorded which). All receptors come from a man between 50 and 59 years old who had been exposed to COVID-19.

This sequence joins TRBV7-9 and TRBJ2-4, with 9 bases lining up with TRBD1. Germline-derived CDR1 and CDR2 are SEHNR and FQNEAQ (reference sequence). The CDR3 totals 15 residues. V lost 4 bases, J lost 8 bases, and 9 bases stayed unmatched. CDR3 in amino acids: CASSSTGGFLDIQYF. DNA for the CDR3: TGTGCCAGCAGCTCCACAGGGGGCTTCTTGGACATTCAGTACTTC.

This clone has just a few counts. The chain's CDR3 is CASSPESGGATPLHF. The CDR3 coding sequence is TGTGCCAGCTCACCTGAGTCAGGGGGCGCGACACCCCTCCACTTT. The genes are TRBV18 and TRBJ1-6, with 8 bases matching TRBD1. The CDR3 length is 15 residues. The trim removed 3 bases at V and 11 bases at J, leaving 9 bases unmatched. CDR1 KGHSH and CDR2 LQKENI come from the germline V gene.

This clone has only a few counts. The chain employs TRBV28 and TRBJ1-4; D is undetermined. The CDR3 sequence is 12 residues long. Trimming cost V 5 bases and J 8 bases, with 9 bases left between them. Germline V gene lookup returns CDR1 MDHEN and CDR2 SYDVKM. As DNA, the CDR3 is TGTGCCAGCAGTGTGGTCAGAGAAAAACTGTTTTTT. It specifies CASSVVREKLFF.

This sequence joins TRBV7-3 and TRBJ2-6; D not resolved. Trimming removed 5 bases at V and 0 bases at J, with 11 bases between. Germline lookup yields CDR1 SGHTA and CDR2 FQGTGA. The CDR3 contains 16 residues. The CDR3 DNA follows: TGTGCCAGCAGCCCGGTGGGCGTCTCTGGGGCCAACGTCCTGACTTTC. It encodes CASSPVGVSGANVLTF.

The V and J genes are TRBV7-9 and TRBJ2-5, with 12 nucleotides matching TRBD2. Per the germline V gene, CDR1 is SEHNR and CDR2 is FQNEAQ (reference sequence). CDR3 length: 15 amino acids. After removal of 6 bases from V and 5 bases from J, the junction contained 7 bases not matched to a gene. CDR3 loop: CASSQPSGGAETQYF. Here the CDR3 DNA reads TGTGCCAGCAGTCAACCTAGCGGGGGGGCGGAGACCCAGTACTTC.

The chain's CDR3 is CASSTERQGLAYEQYF. DNA of the CDR3: TGCGCCAGCAGCACCGAGCGACAGGGGTTAGCCTACGAGCAGTACTTC. The gene calls are TRBV5-1 and TRBJ2-7; 8 positions match TRBD1. Trimming removed 4 bases from V and 2 bases from J; junction bases left unmatched: 11. The CDR3 totals 16 residues. Germline CDR1 SGHRS, CDR2 YFSETQ.

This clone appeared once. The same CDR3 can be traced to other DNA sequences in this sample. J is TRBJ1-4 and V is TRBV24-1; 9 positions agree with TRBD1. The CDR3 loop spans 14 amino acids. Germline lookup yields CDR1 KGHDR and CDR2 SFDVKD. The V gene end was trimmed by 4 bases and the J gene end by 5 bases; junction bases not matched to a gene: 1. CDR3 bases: TGTGCCACCAGTGAGACAGGGGGAAATGAAAAACTGTTTTTT. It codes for CATSETGGNEKLFF.

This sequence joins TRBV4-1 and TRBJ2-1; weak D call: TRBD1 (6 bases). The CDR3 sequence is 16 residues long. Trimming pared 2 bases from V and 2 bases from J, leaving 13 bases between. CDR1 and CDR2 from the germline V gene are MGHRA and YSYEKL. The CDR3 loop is CASSQQRTVPYNEQFF. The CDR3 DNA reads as TGCGCCAGCAGCCAACAAAGGACAGTTCCCTACAATGAGCAGTTCTTC.

The CDR3 loop is CASSGIRGETEAFF. The CDR3, as DNA: TGTGCCAGCAGTGGGATTCGGGGGGAGACTGAAGCTTTCTTT. The chain joins TRBV2 to TRBJ1-1; TRBD1 is a possible D gene (5 bases). Trimming removed 4 bases at V and 5 bases at J, with 14 bases between. Germline loops: CDR1 SNHLY, CDR2 FYNNEI. The CDR3 loop spans 14 amino acids. The variable domain in full, completed from reference TRBV2 and TRBJ1-1, reads EPEVTQTPSHQVTQMGQEVILRCVPISNHLYFYWYRQILGQKVEFLVSFYNNEISEKSEIFDDQFSVERPDGSNFTLKIRSTKLEDSAMYFCASSGIRGETEAFFGQGTRLTVV.

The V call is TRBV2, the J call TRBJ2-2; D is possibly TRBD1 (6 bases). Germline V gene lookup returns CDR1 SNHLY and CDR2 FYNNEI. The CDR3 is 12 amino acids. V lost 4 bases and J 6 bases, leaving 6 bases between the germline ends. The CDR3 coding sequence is TGTGCCAGCAGTGCAGGGGCCGGGGAGCTGTTTTTT. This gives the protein CASSAGAGELFF.

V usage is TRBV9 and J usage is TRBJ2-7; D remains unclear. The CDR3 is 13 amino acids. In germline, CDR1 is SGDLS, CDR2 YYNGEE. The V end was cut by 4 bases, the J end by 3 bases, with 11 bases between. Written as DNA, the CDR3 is TGTGCCAGCAGCCCAGGTCAAATCTACGAGCAGTACTTC. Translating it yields CASSPGQIYEQYF.

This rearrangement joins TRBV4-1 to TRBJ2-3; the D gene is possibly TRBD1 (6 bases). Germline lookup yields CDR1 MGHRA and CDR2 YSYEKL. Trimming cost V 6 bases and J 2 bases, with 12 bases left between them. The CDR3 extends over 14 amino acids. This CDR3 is CASRLDRFTDTQYF. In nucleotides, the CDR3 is TGCGCCAGCAGGCTCGACAGGTTCACAGATACGCAGTATTTT.

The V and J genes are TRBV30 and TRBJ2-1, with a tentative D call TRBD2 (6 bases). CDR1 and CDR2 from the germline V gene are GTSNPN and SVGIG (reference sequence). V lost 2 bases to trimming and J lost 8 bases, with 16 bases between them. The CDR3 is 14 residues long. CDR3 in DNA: TGTGCCTGGAGTCCTCTAGGGGAGGCACATGAGCAGTTCTTC. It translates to CAWSPLGEAHEQFF.

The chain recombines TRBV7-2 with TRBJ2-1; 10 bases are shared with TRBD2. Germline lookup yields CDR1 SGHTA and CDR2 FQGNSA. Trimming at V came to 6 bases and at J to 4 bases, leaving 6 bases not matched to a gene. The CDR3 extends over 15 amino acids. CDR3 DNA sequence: TGTGCCAGCAGTGGGAGTAGCGGGGGGTACAATGAGCAGTTCTTC. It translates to CASSGSSGGYNEQFF.

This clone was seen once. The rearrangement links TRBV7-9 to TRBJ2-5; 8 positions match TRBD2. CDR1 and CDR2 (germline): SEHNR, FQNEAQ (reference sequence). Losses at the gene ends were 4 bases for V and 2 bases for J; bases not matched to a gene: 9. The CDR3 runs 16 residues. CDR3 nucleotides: TGTGCCAGCAGCTCATTAGCGGGACGGGGGCAAGAGACCCAGTACTTC. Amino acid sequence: CASSSLAGRGQETQYF.

CDR3 bases: TGTGCCACCAGCGAGGGTGCGGGAGGGAACTACAATGAGCAGTTCTTC. The encoded protein is CATSEGAGGNYNEQFF. The V and J genes are TRBV15 and TRBJ2-1; 9 bases align to TRBD2. The J segment lost 3 bases and the V segment lost 5 bases, leaving 8 bases of the junction unmatched. Germline V gene lookup returns CDR1 LNHNV and CDR2 YYDKDF (reference sequence). CDR3 length: 16 amino acids.

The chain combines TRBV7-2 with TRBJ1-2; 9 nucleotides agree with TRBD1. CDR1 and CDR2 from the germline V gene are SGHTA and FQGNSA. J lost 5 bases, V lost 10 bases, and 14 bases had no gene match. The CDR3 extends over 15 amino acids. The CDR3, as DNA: TGTGCCACCGTTCTTTCCGGGACAGGGAGATATGGCTACACCTTC. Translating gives CATVLSGTGRYGYTF.

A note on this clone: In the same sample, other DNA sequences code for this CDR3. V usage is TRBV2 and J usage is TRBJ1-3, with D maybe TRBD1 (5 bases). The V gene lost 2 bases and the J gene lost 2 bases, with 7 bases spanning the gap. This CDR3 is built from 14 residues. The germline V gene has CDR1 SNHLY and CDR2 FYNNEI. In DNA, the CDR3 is TGTGCCAGCAGTGAACAGGGTGCTGGAAACACCATATATTTT. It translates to CASSEQGAGNTIYF.

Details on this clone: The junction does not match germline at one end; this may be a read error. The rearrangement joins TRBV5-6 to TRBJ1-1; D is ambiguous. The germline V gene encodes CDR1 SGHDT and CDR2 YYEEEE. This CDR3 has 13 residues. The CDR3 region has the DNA TGTGCCAGCAGACTGATACAGAACTGGTCCCACGCTTTT. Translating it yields CASRLIQNWSHAF.

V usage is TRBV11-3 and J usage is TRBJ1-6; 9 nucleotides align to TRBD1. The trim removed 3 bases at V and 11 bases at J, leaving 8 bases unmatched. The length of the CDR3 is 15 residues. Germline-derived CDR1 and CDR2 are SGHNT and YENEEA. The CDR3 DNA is TGTGCCAGCAGCTTGAGGGAGACAGGGGGACCACCCCTCCACTTT. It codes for CASSLRETGGPPLHF.

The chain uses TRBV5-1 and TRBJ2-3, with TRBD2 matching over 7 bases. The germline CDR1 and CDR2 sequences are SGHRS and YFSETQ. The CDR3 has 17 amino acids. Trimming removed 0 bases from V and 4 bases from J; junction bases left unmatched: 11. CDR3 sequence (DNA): TGCGCCAGCAGCTTGGACCCTTTTTCGGGAGGCTCAGATACGCAGTATTTT. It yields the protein CASSLDPFSGGSDTQYF.

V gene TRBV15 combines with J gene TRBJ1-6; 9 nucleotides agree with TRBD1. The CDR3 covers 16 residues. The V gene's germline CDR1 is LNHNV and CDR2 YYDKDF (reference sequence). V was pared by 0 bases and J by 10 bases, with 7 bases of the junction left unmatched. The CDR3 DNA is TGTGCCACCAGCAGAGATAGGGACAGGGAAGGGTCACCCCTCCACTTT. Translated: CATSRDRDREGSPLHF.

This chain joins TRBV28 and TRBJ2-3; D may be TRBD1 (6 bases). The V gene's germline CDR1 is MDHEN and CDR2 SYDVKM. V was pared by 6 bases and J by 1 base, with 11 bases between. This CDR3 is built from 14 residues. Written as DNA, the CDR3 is TGTGCCAGCAGCACAGGGAGTCGCACAGATACGCAGTATTTT. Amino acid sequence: CASSTGSRTDTQYF.

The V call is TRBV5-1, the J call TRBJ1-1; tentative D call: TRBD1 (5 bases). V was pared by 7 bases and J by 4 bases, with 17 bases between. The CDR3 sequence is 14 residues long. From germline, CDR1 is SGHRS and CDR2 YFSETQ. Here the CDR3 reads CASGPDVGGTEAFF. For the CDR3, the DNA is TGCGCCAGCGGCCCGGATGTGGGGGGCACTGAAGCTTTCTTT.

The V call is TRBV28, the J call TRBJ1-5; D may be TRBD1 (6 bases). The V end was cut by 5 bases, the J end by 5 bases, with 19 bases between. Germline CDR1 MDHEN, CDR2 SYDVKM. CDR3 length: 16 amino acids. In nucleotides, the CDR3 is TGTGCCAGCAGTCTAAGGACAGATCGGTTGGATCAGCCCCAGCATTTT. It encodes CASSLRTDRLDQPQHF.

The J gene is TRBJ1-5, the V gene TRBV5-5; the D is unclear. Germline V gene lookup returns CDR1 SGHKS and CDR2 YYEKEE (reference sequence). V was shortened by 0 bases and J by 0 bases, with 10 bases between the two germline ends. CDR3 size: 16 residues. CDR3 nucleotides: TGTGCCAGCAGCTTGGAGGCAGGTTATAGCAATCAGCCCCAGCATTTT. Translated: CASSLEAGYSNQPQHF.

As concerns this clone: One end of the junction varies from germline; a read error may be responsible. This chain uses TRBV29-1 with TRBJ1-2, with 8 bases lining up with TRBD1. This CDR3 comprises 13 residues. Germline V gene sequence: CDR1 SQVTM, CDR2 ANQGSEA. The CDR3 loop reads CSVEAGGWGGYTF. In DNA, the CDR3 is TGCAGCGTGGAAGCAGGGGGCTGGGGTGGCTACACCTTC.

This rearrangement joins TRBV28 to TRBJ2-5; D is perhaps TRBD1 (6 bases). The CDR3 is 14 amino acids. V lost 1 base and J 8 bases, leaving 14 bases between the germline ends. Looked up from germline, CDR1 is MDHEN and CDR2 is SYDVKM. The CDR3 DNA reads TGTGCCAGCAGTTTATACATTCACAGGGAAACCCAGTACTTC. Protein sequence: CASSLYIHRETQYF.

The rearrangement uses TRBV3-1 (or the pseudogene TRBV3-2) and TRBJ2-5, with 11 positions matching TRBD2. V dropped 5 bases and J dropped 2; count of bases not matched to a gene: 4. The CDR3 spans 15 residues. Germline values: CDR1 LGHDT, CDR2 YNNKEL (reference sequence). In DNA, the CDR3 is TGTGCCAGCAGCTCGGGACTAGCGGTTCAAGAGACCCAGTACTTC. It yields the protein CASSSGLAVQETQYF.